Listed below are T cell receptor beta chains from one sample, sequenced in a study of CD4 T cells in relation to SARS-CoV-2 and coronaviruses. Here immunoSEQ multiplex PCR was the method, and the copy in TCRdb shows in-frame clones only, minus some. The sample records 35,000 to 45,000 clones, approximately 83% being singletons. No cognate antigen is known for these TCRs. Sequenced sample: naive CD4+ T cells from PBMCs, cultured in vitro. The receptors were gathered from an adult with COVID-19. The CDR3 runs from the conserved cysteine through the conserved F or W. D genes are given only for firm matches. Clone size is not always given. Where it is, it says once, few, many or a class for expanded clones.

TRBJ2-3,NA,TRBV5-1,NA,CASSAEGDTQYF,TGCGCCAGCAGCGCGGAGGGAGATACGCAGTATTTT
TRBJ2-3,TRBD1,TRBV2,NA,CATQDRGLDTQYF,TGTGCCACCCAAGACAGGGGGCTTGATACGCAGTATTTT
TRBJ2-5,NA,TRBV12-5,NA,CASGSDTGETQYF,TGTGCTAGTGGTTCGGACACTGGGGAGACCCAGTACTTC
TRBJ2-3,TRBD2,TRBV28,NA,CASSLGFGLAGGNTDTQYF,TGTGCCAGCAGTTTGGGATTCGGACTAGCGGGAGGTAACACAGATACGCAGTATTTT
TRBJ2-5,TRBD2,TRBV13,NA,CASSLGRMMGLAIQETQYF,TGTGCCAGCAGCTTAGGCCGGATGATGGGACTAGCTATCCAAGAGACCCAGTACTTC
TRBJ1-5,TRBD1,TRBV4-1,NA,CASSRTGAGQPQHF,TGCGCCAGCAGCCGGACAGGGGCTGGTCAGCCCCAGCATTTT
TRBJ2-1,NA,TRBV10-2,NA,CASSDSDRYNEQFF,TGCGCCAGCAGTGATAGCGACAGATACAATGAGCAGTTCTTC
TRBJ2-1,NA,TRBV6-5,few,CASSIRGRYNEQFF,TGTGCCAGCAGTATAAGGGGCCGTTACAATGAGCAGTTCTTC
TRBJ1-4,TRBD1,TRBV13,NA,CASSQTGGGFEKLFF,TGTGCCAGCAGCCAAACAGGGGGTGGTTTTGAAAAACTGTTTTTT
TRBJ1-4,TRBD1,TRBV30,NA,CAWSSGTGLEKLFF,TGTGCCTGGAGTTCCGGGACAGGGCTTGAAAAACTGTTTTTT
TRBJ2-1,NA,TRBV18,NA,CASSLGTTGTYNEQFF,TGTGCCAGCTCCCTTGGAACGACAGGAACCTACAATGAGCAGTTCTTC
TRBJ1-2,TRBD1,TRBV6-6,NA,CASSYLPGQGEGYTF,TGTGCCAGCAGTTACCTCCCGGGACAGGGTGAAGGCTACACCTTC
TRBJ2-2,NA,TRBV19,NA,CASNHRDTRSKELFF,TGTGCCAGTAATCACCGGGACACCCGGTCGAAGGAGCTGTTTTTT
TRBJ2-1,NA,TRBV7-8,NA,CASSLAGAIPIDEQFF,TGTGCCAGCAGCTTAGCAGGGGCAATCCCTATTGATGAGCAGTTCTTC
TRBJ2-1,TRBD2,TRBV27,NA,CASSGIAGGYNEQFF,TGTGCCAGCAGTGGGATAGCGGGAGGGTACAATGAGCAGTTCTTC
TRBJ2-1,TRBD2,TRBV19,once,CASSLAVSYNEQFF,TGTGCCAGTAGCCTAGCGGTAAGCTACAATGAGCAGTTCTTC
TRBJ2-3,NA,TRBV7-3,NA,CASSLRGGTDTQYF,TGTGCCAGCAGCTTAAGGGGGGGCACAGATACGCAGTATTTT
TRBJ1-5,NA,TRBV2,NA,CAGGVTGNQPQHF,TGTGCCGGCGGGGTGACAGGCAATCAGCCCCAGCATTTT
TRBJ2-3,NA,TRBV3-1/TRBV3-2,NA,CASSQDSYRGWIADTQYF,TGTGCCAGCAGCCAAGATTCGTACCGGGGGTGGATCGCAGATACGCAGTATTTT
TRBJ2-3,TRBD2,TRBV9,NA,CASSAPRGGTTRTDTQYF,TGTGCCAGCAGCGCCCCCCGAGGTGGGACTACACGCACAGATACGCAGTATTTT
TRBJ1-1,NA,TRBV28,few,CASRKTGGMFTEAFF,TGTGCCAGCAGGAAAACGGGGGGGATGTTCACTGAAGCTTTCTTT
TRBJ2-7,NA,TRBV6-2/TRBV6-3,NA,CASSRIYEQYF,TGTGCCAGCAGTCGCATCTACGAGCAGTACTTC
TRBJ2-1,TRBD2,TRBV28,NA,CASSLVAGVNEQFF,TGTGCCAGCAGCCTGGTTGCGGGAGTCAATGAGCAGTTCTTC
TRBJ2-1,NA,TRBV5-1,NA,CASRGSFGLGNEQFF,TGCGCCAGCAGGGGGTCATTTGGGCTGGGCAATGAGCAGTTCTTC
TRBJ2-7,NA,TRBV14,once,CASSPCEQYF,TGTGCCAGCAGCCCCTGCGAGCAGTACTTC
TRBJ2-7,NA,TRBV6-5,NA,CASSYSRGMGEQYF,TGTGCCAGCAGTTACTCAAGGGGAATGGGGGAGCAGTACTTC
TRBJ2-7,TRBD1,TRBV6-5,NA,CASKLVTGNGYEQYF,TGTGCCAGCAAGCTCGTGACAGGGAATGGGTACGAGCAGTACTTC
TRBJ2-1,NA,TRBV7-8,NA,CASSLYGGGGEQFF,TGTGCCAGCAGCTTATATGGTGGGGGAGGTGAGCAGTTCTTC
TRBJ1-4,NA,TRBV6-5,few,CASSRQALADKLFF,TGTGCCAGCAGTCGACAGGCACTAGCTGACAAACTGTTTTTT
TRBJ1-1,NA,TRBV9,few,CASSAEDSQHTEAFF,TGTGCCAGCAGCGCCGAAGACTCGCAGCACACTGAAGCTTTCTTT
TRBJ2-7,NA,TRBV3-1/TRBV3-2,NA,CASSPSGGYEQYF,TGTGCCAGCAGCCCGAGTGGGGGGTACGAGCAGTACTTC
TRBJ2-1,NA,TRBV30,NA,CAWKGDINNEQFF,TGTGCCTGGAAGGGGGATATAAACAATGAGCAGTTCTTC
TRBJ1-2,TRBD1,TRBV24-1,NA,CATSDMNRGRNYGYTF,TGTGCCACCAGTGATATGAACAGGGGTAGGAACTATGGCTACACCTTC
TRBJ2-7,TRBD2,TRBV7-9,NA,CASSPSWKREDTDEQYF,TGTGCCAGCAGCCCCAGTTGGAAGCGGGAGGATACGGACGAGCAGTACTTC
TRBJ2-3,NA,TRBV11-3,NA,CASSVRGGKGDTQYF,TGTGCCAGCAGCGTAAGAGGGGGAAAGGGAGATACGCAGTATTTT
TRBJ1-6,NA,TRBV3-1/TRBV3-2,NA,CASSREGQLNSPLHF,TGTGCCAGCAGCCGGGAAGGACAGCTTAATTCACCCCTCCACTTT
TRBJ2-2,TRBD1,TRBV18,NA,CASSPQTGNGAGELFF,TGTGCCAGCTCACCACAGACAGGGAATGGAGCCGGGGAGCTGTTTTTT